These T cell receptor beta chains were read from a single sample in a study of control samples from healthy donors and cancer patients. The table came from immunoSEQ multiplex PCR; TCRdb's copy has only in-frame clones and leaves some out. The data hold approximately 71,000 clones, with 89% observed a single time. Sequencing used PBMCs. Every receptor here comes from a man in his 60s with lung cancer. The CDR3 runs from the conserved cysteine through the conserved F or W. The order of the fields is clone size, V gene, D gene, J gene, CDR3 DNA, CDR3 protein. D genes are given only for firm matches. Size tells how often a clone was seen (once, few, many) or the class of an expanded clone, and some rows leave it out.

>NA|TRBV30|NA|TRBJ1-1
TGTGCCTGGAGTGGGGCAGGGAGGACCACTGAAGCTTTCTTT
CAWSGAGRTTEAFF
>NA|TRBV12-5|TRBD2|TRBJ2-3
TGTGCTAGTGGTAGGGACTATCTTATTTCAGATACGCAGTATTTT
CASGRDYLISDTQYF
>once|TRBV7-3|NA|TRBJ1-1
TGTGCCAGCAGCTTAAGGGCTGAGCTTATGAACACTGAAGCTTTCTTT
CASSLRAELMNTEAFF
>few|TRBV2|NA|TRBJ1-4
TGTGCCAGCATGAGGGACCTGAGTGAAAAACTGTTTTTT
CASMRDLSEKLFF
>NA|TRBV15|NA|TRBJ2-7
TGTGCCACCAGCAGAGAGGGCGGGGGCGCCTCCTACGAGCAGTACTTC
CATSREGGGASYEQYF
>NA|TRBV6-6|NA|TRBJ1-5
TGTGCCAGCAGATCGACAGCTCAGCAGCCCCAGCATTTT
CASRSTAQQPQHF
>NA|TRBV7-9|NA|TRBJ2-1
TGTGCCAGCAGCTTACCGGGGGGCCGTTCCAATGAGCAGTTCTTC
CASSLPGGRSNEQFF
>NA|TRBV5-1|NA|TRBJ1-2
TGCGCCAGCAGCTTGGCCCGGTCCGGCTACACCTTC
CASSLARSGYTF
>NA|TRBV6-1|NA|TRBJ2-5
TGTGCCAGCAGTGAAAGCCCCAGGTCGCGGTGGGAGACCCAGTACTTC
CASSESPRSRWETQYF
>NA|TRBV7-2|NA|TRBJ1-3
TGTGCCAGCAGCGCCCTCCCCCAGCTCGGCTCTGGAAACACCATATATTTT
CASSALPQLGSGNTIYF
>NA|TRBV5-1|NA|TRBJ1-4
TGCGCCAGCAGCTTGGGTGTCAGCAGAGCAACTAATGAAAAACTGTTTTTT
CASSLGVSRATNEKLFF
>NA|TRBV29-1|NA|TRBJ1-5
TGCAGCGTTGAAGAGGGGAATGGGCATCAGCCCCAGCATTTT
CSVEEGNGHQPQHF
>NA|TRBV15|NA|TRBJ1-2
TGTGCCACCAGCAGAGATGCCGGGAACTATGGCTACACCTTC
CATSRDAGNYGYTF
>NA|TRBV18|NA|TRBJ1-5
TGTGCCAGCTCACCAAAAATCGGCAATCAGCCCCAGCATTTT
CASSPKIGNQPQHF
>once|TRBV7-3|NA|TRBJ2-1
TGTGCCAGCAGCTTAACGGGGGGGCCTTCGTATGAGCAGTTCTTC
CASSLTGGPSYEQFF
>few|TRBV6-5|NA|TRBJ1-4
TGTGCCAGCAGTTACCGGGGAAAGGATGAAAAACTGTTTTTT
CASSYRGKDEKLFF
>NA|TRBV15|NA|TRBJ1-6
TGTGCCACCAGCCAAAGCTATAATTCACCCCTCCACTTT
CATSQSYNSPLHF
>once|TRBV11-1|NA|TRBJ1-2
TGTGCCAGCAGCATAGGCAGGGGCTATGGCTACACCTTC
CASSIGRGYGYTF
>NA|TRBV12-5|NA|TRBJ1-5
TGTGCTAGTGGTTGGACCCGGGACGGCGAGTATCTCTTTAATCAGCCCCAGCATTTT
CASGWTRDGEYLFNQPQHF
>once|TRBV14|NA|TRBJ1-6
TGTGCCAGCAGCCAATCCCGATCTTCACCCCTCCACTTT
CASSQSRSSPLHF
>NA|TRBV30|NA|TRBJ1-1
TGTGCCTGGAGTGTACAAGAGGGCACTGAAGCTTTCTTT
CAWSVQEGTEAFF